This TCR beta chain appears in the sequencing data of a study of spatial heterogeneity in lung cancer. Across the whole study: The count of detected beta-chain sequences consistently exceeded that of alpha-chain sequences.

The V and J ends lost 5 bases and 0 bases, in that order; junction bases with no gene match: 7. The germline V gene has CDR1 MNHNS and CDR2 SASEGT. CDR3 size: 16 residues. Described time point: sample taken at primary tumor resection. Whole RNA came from tumor, nontumor lung or frozen PBMC and was sequenced without being sorted. Using its own MiXCR run on the 5' RACE reads, TCRdb lists one record per CDR3 protein. The table lists about 23,000 distinct CDR3 sequences, about 4.7% of them singletons. This clonotype originated in a male donor with early-stage non-small cell lung cancer. The V and J genes are TRBV6-1 and TRBJ2-1; 7 nucleotides agree with TRBD2. The sequenced sample was PBMCs, obtained at surgery. CDR3 in amino acids: CASSRTSSVSYNEQFF. The CDR3 DNA reads as TGTGCCAGCAGTAGGACTAGTTCGGTCTCCTACAATGAGCAGTTCTTC.